Below, 28 T cell receptor beta chains from the same sample are listed, as sequenced in a study of blood T cell repertoires in COVID-19. Only in-frame clones appear in the TCRdb table, and some are missing; sequencing was by immunoSEQ multiplex PCR. The sample has approximately 16,000 clones; approximately 86% are singletons. The specimen was peripheral blood. The receptors stem from a man in his fifties or sixties with acute or convalescent COVID-19.

This clone was observed a few times. CDR3 protein: CASSPTGYNEQYF. DNA of the CDR3: TGTGCCAGCAGTCCGACAGGGTACAACGAGCAGTACTTC. The V gene is TRBV12-3 or TRBV12-4, the J gene TRBJ2-7; 7 bases are a match to TRBD1. This CDR3 is 13 amino acids long. V was clipped by 5 bases and J by 5 bases; unmatched bases: 6.

This sequence joins TRBV9 and TRBJ1-4, with D perhaps TRBD1 (5 bases). The length of the CDR3 is 14 residues. The V end was cut by 6 bases, the J end by 6 bases, with 15 bases between. Germline V gene lookup returns CDR1 SGDLS and CDR2 YYNGEE. The DNA of the CDR3 is TGTGCCAGCACCCCGGGAGGGGCGGATGAAAAACTGTTTTTT. Translating gives CASTPGGADEKLFF.

The chain is built from TRBV21-1 and TRBJ1-5; TRBD1 is the table's D call and was not checked against the DNA. TRBV21-1 constitutes a pseudogene. The CDR3 contains 13 residues. The DNA of the CDR3 is TGTGCCAGCAGCAGCCAGGAAGTACAGCCCCAGCATTTT. Its protein is CASSSQEVQPQHF.

This clone was observed a single time. The CDR3 sequence is CASTGTQNNYGYTF. The CDR3 DNA sequence: TGTGCCAGCACCGGGACACAAAACAACTATGGCTACACCTTC. The gene calls are TRBV2 and TRBJ1-2; D may be TRBD1 (6 bases). Trimming took off 7 bases at V and 2 bases at J, with 14 bases between the two ends. Germline V lookup: CDR1 SNHLY, CDR2 FYNNEI. The CDR3 sequence is 14 residues long.

V and J are TRBV6-5 and TRBJ2-1, with D perhaps TRBD2 (7 bases). V was clipped by 2 bases and J by 7 bases, with 18 bases between them. The CDR3 extends over 16 amino acids. Germline CDR1 is MNHEY and CDR2 is SVGAGI. The CDR3 loop is CASSYDGGLRMNEQFF. The CDR3 DNA follows: TGTGCCAGCAGTTACGACGGGGGGCTGAGGATGAATGAGCAGTTCTTC.

The V call is TRBV3-1 (or the pseudogene TRBV3-2), the J call TRBJ1-1; 7 bases fit TRBD1. The CDR3 covers 16 residues. Germline lookup yields CDR1 LGHDT and CDR2 YNNKEL (reference sequence). Trimming removed 2 bases from V and 1 base from J; junction bases left unmatched: 7. The chain's CDR3 is CASSQLRGRTNTEAFF. The CDR3 DNA follows: TGTGCCAGCAGCCAACTAAGGGGGCGGACGAACACTGAAGCTTTCTTT.

The CDR3 nucleotides read TGTGCCAGCAGTCCCCGGACAAGGTTTAATGAAAAACTGTTTTTT. Its protein is CASSPRTRFNEKLFF. The rearrangement links TRBV6-5 to TRBJ1-4; D might be TRBD1 (5 bases). The CDR3 totals 15 residues. The V gene lost 5 bases and the J gene lost 4 bases, with 14 bases spanning the gap. Germline-derived CDR1 and CDR2 are MNHEY and SVGAGI.

CDR3 protein: CASSPPLGTGLYEQYF. The CDR3 DNA reads TGTGCCAGCAGCCCTCCTCTCGGGACAGGCCTCTACGAGCAGTACTTC. V usage is TRBV9 and J usage is TRBJ2-7; TRBD1 matches at 8 bases. Trimming cost V 4 bases and J 3 bases; bases outside gene matches: 12. The CDR3 sequence is 16 residues long. In germline, CDR1 is SGDLS, CDR2 YYNGEE.

The rearrangement joins TRBV30 to TRBJ1-5; D ambiguous. V was trimmed by 2 bases and J by 7 bases, leaving 9 bases between them. Germline values: CDR1 GTSNPN, CDR2 SVGIG (reference sequence). The CDR3 spans 12 residues. CDR3 protein: CAWSPGIQPQHF. The CDR3 region has the DNA TGTGCCTGGAGTCCGGGAATCCAGCCCCAGCATTTT.

This sequence joins TRBV30 and TRBJ1-6, with 10 bases identical to TRBD1. The CDR3 loop spans 13 amino acids. Germline V gene lookup returns CDR1 GTSNPN and CDR2 SVGIG (reference sequence). V lost 7 bases, J lost 9 bases, and 6 bases stayed unmatched. This CDR3 reads CALNRDRGSPLHF. The CDR3 region has the DNA TGTGCCTTGAACCGGGACAGGGGTTCACCCCTCCACTTT.

The gene calls are TRBV5-1 and TRBJ2-1; tentative D call: TRBD1 (5 bases). Germline V gene lookup returns CDR1 SGHRS and CDR2 YFSETQ. This CDR3 spans 16 amino acids. Trimming removed 0 bases at V and 4 bases at J, with 14 bases between. CDR3 nucleotide sequence: TGCGCCAGCAGCTTGGATGGTGGACAAAGGTACAATGAGCAGTTCTTC. Its protein is CASSLDGGQRYNEQFF.

The chain is built from TRBV7-3 and TRBJ2-5; 14 positions agree with TRBD2. V shed 5 bases, J shed 3 bases, and the junction held 5 bases outside the gene matches. Per germline, CDR1 SGHTA and CDR2 FQGTGA. The CDR3 spans 16 residues. The CDR3 loop reads CASSPGLAGGKETQYF. CDR3 DNA sequence: TGTGCCAGCAGCCCAGGACTAGCGGGGGGTAAAGAGACCCAGTACTTC.

The V call is TRBV28, the J call TRBJ2-3; D not certain. The CDR3 covers 15 residues. Germline V lookup: CDR1 MDHEN, CDR2 SYDVKM. Trimming removed 3 bases at V and 2 bases at J, with 12 bases between. CDR3 DNA: TGTGCCAGCAGTTTGAACGGTTTGTTCACAGATACGCAGTATTTT. Translating gives CASSLNGLFTDTQYF.

This chain joins TRBV7-2 and TRBJ1-5; TRBD1 aligns across 10 bases. Trimming cost V 5 bases and J 5 bases; bases outside gene matches: 9. This CDR3 contains 16 residues. Looked up from germline, CDR1 is SGHTA and CDR2 is FQGNSA. In DNA, the CDR3 is TGTGCCAGCAGCCCGTTCGGACAGGGGGGATATCAGCCCCAGCATTTT. This encodes CASSPFGQGGYQPQHF.

This rearrangement joins TRBV6-5 to TRBJ2-7; 7 bases align to TRBD1. CDR3 length equals 13 residues. J lost 6 bases, V lost 0 bases, and 2 bases had no gene match. CDR1 and CDR2 from the germline V gene are MNHEY and SVGAGI. The CDR3 loop reads CASSYSAGGEQYF. The CDR3, as DNA: TGTGCCAGCAGTTACTCGGCAGGGGGCGAGCAGTACTTC.

V gene TRBV30 combines with J gene TRBJ2-3; a weak D match, TRBD1 (6 bases). V was cut by 0 bases and J by 4 bases, with 11 bases left in between. The CDR3 spans 14 residues. The germline V gene has CDR1 GTSNPN and CDR2 SVGIG (reference sequence). The CDR3 DNA is TGTGCCTGGAGTGTTGGGGGCGGAGCAGATACGCAGTATTTT. Protein sequence: CAWSVGGGADTQYF. Using reference TRBV30 and TRBJ2-3 for the parts outside the CDR3, the full variable domain is SQTIHQWPATLVQPVGSPLSLECTVEGTSNPNLYWYRQAAGRGLQLLFYSVGIGQISSEVPQNLSASRPQDRQFILSSKKLLLSDSGFYLCAWSVGGGADTQYFGPGTRLTVL.

This chain links TRBV10-3 with TRBJ2-1; TRBD2 matches at 13 bases. The J segment lost 8 bases and the V segment lost 10 bases, leaving 8 bases of the junction unmatched. CDR3 length: 14 amino acids. Germline CDR1 ENHRY, CDR2 SYGVKD. The DNA for the CDR3 is TGTGCCACCCGACTAGCGGGAGGAGTCCATGAGCAGTTCTTC. It specifies CATRLAGGVHEQFF.

The chain employs TRBV18 and TRBJ1-5, with 10 bases lining up with TRBD1. Germline lookup yields CDR1 KGHSH and CDR2 LQKENI. The ends lost 1 base at V and 9 bases at J; junction bases unmatched: 6. CDR3 length: 15 residues. The CDR3 DNA sequence: TGTGCCAGCTCACCACGAGACAGGGGGCGGAGGCCCCAGCATTTT. Translation: CASSPRDRGRRPQHF.

The gene calls are TRBV14 and TRBJ2-7, with D perhaps matching TRBD1 (6 bases). In germline, CDR1 is SGHDN, CDR2 FVKESK. CDR3 length: 16 amino acids. V shed 3 bases and J shed 4 bases, with 19 bases lying between them. The CDR3 DNA reads as TGTGCCAGCAGCCAGTGGGGGCACAGGGAGAGTTACGAGCAGTACTTC. Protein sequence: CASSQWGHRESYEQYF.

V and J are TRBV7-8 and TRBJ1-6; D is possibly TRBD1 (5 bases). CDR1 and CDR2 (germline): SGHVS, FQNEAQ. Trimming took 1 base from V and 9 from J, leaving 13 bases between them. The CDR3 is 15 residues long. The CDR3: CASSLGVQGSSPLHF. The CDR3 DNA reads TGTGCCAGCAGCTTAGGGGTTCAGGGTAGTTCACCCCTCCACTTT.

The rearrangement links TRBV7-9 to TRBJ2-2; tentatively, D is TRBD1 (6 bases). The germline V gene encodes CDR1 SEHNR and CDR2 FQNEAQ (reference sequence). The V end lost 5 bases, the J end lost 4 bases, and 14 bases lay between the germline ends. The CDR3 runs 15 residues. CDR3 DNA: TGTGCCAGCAGCGTCGCTGGGGGCATCACCGGGGAGCTGTTTTTT. Amino acid sequence: CASSVAGGITGELFF.

The V gene is TRBV3-1 (or the pseudogene TRBV3-2), the J gene TRBJ2-3; TRBD2 aligns across 12 bases. Per the germline V gene, CDR1 is LGHDT and CDR2 is YNNKEL (reference sequence). The CDR3 runs to 16 residues. V lost 2 bases to trimming and J lost 5 bases; unmatched junction nucleotides: 5. The DNA of the CDR3 is TGTGCCAGCAGCCAACTAGCGGGAGGGATCATAGATACGCAGTATTTT. Encoded protein: CASSQLAGGIIDTQYF.

V is TRBV4-3 and J is TRBJ2-1, with TRBD2 identical over 10 bases. CDR1 and CDR2 (germline): LGHNA, YSLEER. The CDR3 is made up of 13 amino acids. V lost 4 bases and J lost 8; bases outside the gene matches: 2. CDR3 DNA: TGCGCCAGCAGCCTGGGACTAGCGTATGAGCAGTTCTTC. Encoded protein: CASSLGLAYEQFF.

This rearrangement joins TRBV6-2 or TRBV6-3 to TRBJ1-2; 7 nucleotides match TRBD1. The CDR3 totals 13 residues. The V gene's germline CDR1 is MNHEY and CDR2 SVGEGT. V dropped 5 bases and J dropped 6; count of bases not matched to a gene: 6. CDR3 DNA sequence: TGTGCCAGCAGTAAAGGGACAGTGGATGGCTACACCTTC. Protein: CASSKGTVDGYTF.

The V gene is TRBV2, the J gene TRBJ2-3; 11 bases align to TRBD2. Germline V CDR1 and CDR2: SNHLY, FYNNEI. The CDR3 sequence is 14 residues long. The V segment lost 6 bases and the J segment 4 bases; nucleotides outside the gene matches: 3. The CDR3 nucleotides are TGTGCCAGCAGGCCGGGACTAGCGGCAGATACGCAGTATTTT. It specifies CASRPGLAADTQYF.

J is TRBJ1-2 and V is TRBV10-3, with 8 positions matching TRBD1. Germline values: CDR1 ENHRY, CDR2 SYGVKD. Trimming at V came to 2 bases and at J to 7 bases, leaving 6 bases not matched to a gene. The CDR3 is made up of 14 amino acids. This CDR3 reads CAISEADRAFGYTF. The CDR3 DNA sequence: TGTGCCATCAGTGAGGCGGACAGGGCCTTTGGCTACACCTTC.

By its share, this clone is large. The chain joins TRBV24-1 to TRBJ1-2, with 7 positions matching TRBD1. V lost 5 bases, J lost 4 bases, and 3 bases stayed unmatched. Germline CDR1 and CDR2: KGHDR and SFDVKD. The CDR3 contains 13 residues. The CDR3 is CATSARDSYGYTF. CDR3 bases: TGTGCCACCAGTGCCCGGGACAGCTATGGCTACACCTTC.

This clone has a single count. The chain is built from TRBV5-6 and TRBJ1-2, with D maybe TRBD1 (6 bases). The V gene lost 5 bases and the J gene lost 9 bases, with 20 bases spanning the gap. The CDR3 consists of 14 residues. Germline CDR1 reads SGHDT; CDR2 reads YYEEEE. The CDR3 reads CASRDLDSSRSYTF. CDR3 DNA: TGTGCCAGCAGGGACTTGGACAGTTCTCGAAGCTACACCTTC.